This TCR beta chain was recorded in a study of regulatory T cells in long-lasting Graves disease. As to time point: persistent/refractory GD, antithyroid drugs over 5 years with positive TRAb. RNA from PBMCs was the source of the TCR library. To make TCR beta libraries, researchers used iRepertoire HTBI primers and Arm-PCR of CDR3 regions. A single record per CDR3 protein comes from TCRdb applying MiXCR to the multiplex PCR reads. Of 600,000 to 850,000 distinct CDR3 sequences listed, roughly 30% are singletons. The germline V gene encodes CDR1 SEHNR and CDR2 FQNEAQ (reference sequence). V lost 5 bases to trimming and J lost 3 bases; unmatched junction nucleotides: 10. This CDR3 contains 15 residues.

The origin of this receptor is a female donor with Graves disease. The source was peripheral blood mononuclear cells (PBMCs), collected when the disease was refractory, from a patient treated with antithyroid drugs. V gene TRBV7-9 combines with J gene TRBJ2-7; 7 bases line up with TRBD1. This chain's CDR3 is CASSQPGTENYEQYF. The CDR3, as DNA: TGTGCCAGCAGCCAGCCCGGGACAGAGAACTACGAGCAGTACTTC.